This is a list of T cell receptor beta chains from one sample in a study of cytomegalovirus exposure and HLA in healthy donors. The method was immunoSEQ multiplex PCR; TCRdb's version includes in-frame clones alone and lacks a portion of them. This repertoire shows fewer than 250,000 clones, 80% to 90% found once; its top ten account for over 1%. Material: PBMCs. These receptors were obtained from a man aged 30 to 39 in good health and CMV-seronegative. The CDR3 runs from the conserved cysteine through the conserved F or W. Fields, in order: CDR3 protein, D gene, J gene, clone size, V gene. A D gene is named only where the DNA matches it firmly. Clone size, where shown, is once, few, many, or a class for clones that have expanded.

CSVARDNLKLFF,.,TRBJ1-4,.,TRBV29-1
CASSLTRGHDEKLFF,TRBD1,TRBJ1-4,.,TRBV13
CAWETSGRRTGELFF,TRBD2,TRBJ2-2,.,TRBV30
CASSRPGQAMASYTF,TRBD1,TRBJ1-2,.,TRBV6-5
CASTLDVVADTQYF,.,TRBJ2-3,once,TRBV5-1
CASTSRDEKLFF,.,TRBJ1-4,once,TRBV6-6
CASSSGLAGGLRETQYF,TRBD2,TRBJ2-5,.,TRBV5-1
CASIKPGVAGNTIYF,.,TRBJ1-3,.,TRBV11-2
CASSLAPQETQYF,.,TRBJ2-5,few,TRBV5-4
CASSVKGQPKGEKLFF,TRBD1,TRBJ1-4,once,TRBV9
CSVGLGSGELFF,.,TRBJ2-2,.,TRBV29-1
CAISDRGQYNEQFF,TRBD1,TRBJ2-1,.,TRBV10-3
CASKLLDRGLETQYF,TRBD1,TRBJ2-5,.,TRBV2
CASSNYRGPDTQYF,TRBD1,TRBJ2-3,.,TRBV19
CASSLFTEAETQYF,.,TRBJ2-5,once,TRBV7-6
CASRIGQGLGYEQYF,TRBD1,TRBJ2-7,.,TRBV6-1
CASSLFSGTNTGELFF,.,TRBJ2-2,.,TRBV7-9
CAWSVTGTYEQYF,.,TRBJ2-7,.,TRBV30
CASGTRTGAGTDTQYF,TRBD1,TRBJ2-3,.,TRBV5-5
CASSLFGEDTEAFF,.,TRBJ1-1,few,TRBV28
CASTLPGQGTEQFF,TRBD1,TRBJ2-1,.,TRBV28
CASSLGDSNTEAFF,.,TRBJ1-1,.,TRBV5-1
CASSLGGGGSSTNEKLFF,.,TRBJ1-4,few,TRBV28
CASSPRVPGDEQYF,.,TRBJ2-7,.,TRBV6-5
CASRMDREPLYGYTF,TRBD1,TRBJ1-2,.,TRBV6-5
CASSLSTGDRGTQYF,TRBD1,TRBJ2-5,.,TRBV5-1
CASSQDQGLALPRGENIQYF,TRBD2,TRBJ2-4,once,TRBV4-1
CASSLVFLREGYNEQFF,TRBD2,TRBJ2-1,.,TRBV7-9
CASSQVFGGSGNTIYF,.,TRBJ1-3,.,TRBV4-1
CATSSRTGEGYGYTF,TRBD1,TRBJ1-2,.,TRBV15
CASSLGARQFF,.,TRBJ2-1,.,TRBV5-1
CASSRTGNEKLFF,TRBD1,TRBJ1-4,.,TRBV5-5
CASSLGTYNSPLHF,.,TRBJ1-6,few,TRBV28
CASRVQGGKNQPQHF,TRBD1,TRBJ1-5,.,TRBV6-6
CASSNGQGAGHTIYF,TRBD1,TRBJ1-3,.,TRBV4-1
CATDGGRGYEQFF,.,TRBJ2-1,.,TRBV28
CASSLGTAYEQYF,TRBD1,TRBJ2-7,.,TRBV27
CASSIGQGANEQYF,TRBD1,.,.,TRBV5-6
CASSIATSGIAKNIQYF,TRBD2,TRBJ2-4,.,TRBV19
CASSNNLAEDTGELFF,.,TRBJ2-2,.,TRBV19
CASSFQGEETQYF,.,TRBJ2-5,.,TRBV28
CASSMTGGPANEQFF,TRBD2,TRBJ2-1,.,TRBV19
CASSTRWLPNSPLHF,.,TRBJ1-6,.,TRBV27
CASSLVRGPKDTQYF,TRBD1,TRBJ2-3,.,TRBV7-9
CASMGGNNQPQHF,.,TRBJ1-5,.,TRBV2
CASSFTSGLLYNEQFF,.,TRBJ2-1,few,TRBV6-5
CASSPGSGVYEQYF,.,TRBJ2-7,.,TRBV27
CASSPMGLQPDEQYF,.,TRBJ2-7,.,TRBV18
CASSLGLNTGELFF,.,TRBJ2-2,.,TRBV5-1
CASSVEGETQYF,.,TRBJ2-5,.,TRBV9
CASSVDSPNTEAFF,.,TRBJ1-1,.,TRBV5-1
CASSFSPDRVLGYTF,TRBD1,TRBJ1-2,.,TRBV27
CASSLGDRGRLDEQFF,TRBD1,TRBJ2-1,once,TRBV5-1